These T cell receptor beta chains were read from a single sample in a study of T cell changes during pregnancy in multiple sclerosis. Clones were sequenced by immunoSEQ multiplex PCR, and TCRdb holds only the in-frame ones, with some missing. Seen here are over 45,000 clones, more than 90% observed once, and the top ten hold around 8.6%. Sequencing used CD8+ T cells from peripheral blood mononuclear cells, obtained after pregnancy. These receptors were obtained from a female donor with multiple sclerosis, enrolled in a pregnancy study. CDR3s include the opening cysteine and the closing phenylalanine or tryptophan.

v_call: TRBV7-8
j_call: TRBJ2-5
cdr3_aa: CASSPGLAVQETQYF

v_call: TRBV27
j_call: TRBJ2-3
cdr3_aa: CASSLQGLAVGQYF

v_call: TRBV2
j_call: TRBJ2-7
cdr3_aa: CASSDPGVGLYEQYF

v_call: TRBV4-3
j_call: TRBJ1-1
cdr3_aa: CASSQDLARYITAEAFF

v_call: TRBV19
j_call: TRBJ1-5
cdr3_aa: CASSIDSGSQHF

v_call: TRBV19
j_call: TRBJ2-1
cdr3_aa: CASSRVSGGATDEQFF

v_call: TRBV27
j_call: TRBJ2-7
cdr3_aa: CASSMGGYSYEQYF

v_call: TRBV6-6
j_call: TRBJ1-5
cdr3_aa: CASSYSSSGPNQPQHF

v_call: TRBV27
j_call: TRBJ1-2
cdr3_aa: CASSPDKTGPNYGYTF

v_call: TRBV7-9
j_call: TRBJ1-5
cdr3_aa: CASSDPSEGNQPQHF

v_call: TRBV27
j_call: TRBJ2-7
cdr3_aa: CASSLIRDSSYEQYF

v_call: TRBV25-1
j_call: TRBJ2-7
cdr3_aa: CASSDSYEQYF

v_call: TRBV30
j_call: TRBJ1-1
cdr3_aa: CAWIQGSTEAFF

v_call: TRBV6-1
j_call: TRBJ1-5
cdr3_aa: CASSEGDYSNQPQHF

v_call: TRBV28
j_call: TRBJ1-2
cdr3_aa: CASSLFVSGYTF

v_call: TRBV12-5
j_call: TRBJ1-1
cdr3_aa: CASGSSGFLNTEAFF

v_call: TRBV2
j_call: TRBJ1-2
cdr3_aa: CASSRQDDHGYTF

v_call: TRBV7-3
j_call: TRBJ1-1
cdr3_aa: CASSLSPGVNTEAFF

v_call: TRBV27
j_call: TRBJ1-3
cdr3_aa: CASSSGSGNTIYF

v_call: TRBV5-6
j_call: TRBJ1-1
cdr3_aa: CASRATGGLGTEAFF

v_call: TRBV14
j_call: TRBJ1-2
cdr3_aa: CASSQEQGFGYTF

v_call: TRBV7-9
j_call: TRBJ2-5
cdr3_aa: CASSQTGEETQYF

v_call: TRBV9
j_call: TRBJ1-1
cdr3_aa: CASRGEGRDTEAFF

v_call: TRBV2
j_call: TRBJ1-5
cdr3_aa: CASSFSNRDTNSNQPQHF

v_call: TRBV4-3
j_call: TRBJ2-6
cdr3_aa: CASSPTTSGANVLTF

v_call: TRBV6-5
j_call: TRBJ2-7
cdr3_aa: CASSYEGAYEQYF

v_call: TRBV4-2
j_call: TRBJ1-2
cdr3_aa: CASSQEDTRGYGYTF

v_call: TRBV4-2
j_call: TRBJ2-1
cdr3_aa: CASSQVTGYNEQFF

v_call: TRBV7-6
j_call: TRBJ2-7
cdr3_aa: CASSLGGRDEQYF

v_call: TRBV4-1
j_call: TRBJ2-1
cdr3_aa: CASSQEDGSSYNEQFF

v_call: TRBV6-1
j_call: TRBJ1-2
cdr3_aa: CASSDPRDSANYGYTF

v_call: TRBV5-4
j_call: TRBJ2-2
cdr3_aa: CASSRGTVPTGELFF

v_call: TRBV7-9
j_call: TRBJ2-7
cdr3_aa: CASIRPTGNPGEQYF

v_call: TRBV12-5
j_call: TRBJ1-2
cdr3_aa: CASDRGGGPYGYTF

v_call: TRBV11-3
j_call: TRBJ1-1
cdr3_aa: CASSSSWDRAVTEAFF

v_call: TRBV9
j_call: TRBJ1-1
cdr3_aa: CASRGGSDTEAFF

v_call: TRBV10-3
j_call: TRBJ1-1
cdr3_aa: CAISESGGRSGTEAFF

v_call: TRBV4-1
j_call: TRBJ2-5
cdr3_aa: CASSQEGHRGETQYF

v_call: TRBV9
j_call: TRBJ1-5
cdr3_aa: CASSLGQGINQPQHF

v_call: TRBV7-9
j_call: TRBJ2-1
cdr3_aa: CAETWTSGSYNEQFF

v_call: TRBV19
j_call: TRBJ2-7
cdr3_aa: CASSISRNEQYF

v_call: TRBV7-9
j_call: TRBJ2-7
cdr3_aa: CASSQLYEQYF

v_call: TRBV29-1
j_call: TRBJ2-7
cdr3_aa: CSVRPGTGDEQYF

v_call: TRBV7-8
j_call: TRBJ1-6
cdr3_aa: CASSAQGGTAPLHF

v_call: TRBV9
j_call: TRBJ1-5
cdr3_aa: CASSYRGDSNQPQHF

v_call: TRBV27
j_call: TRBJ1-6
cdr3_aa: CASSYGVRVSPLHF

v_call: TRBV2
j_call: TRBJ1-3
cdr3_aa: CASSSPPEGAGNTIYF

v_call: TRBV4-2
j_call: TRBJ1-2
cdr3_aa: CASSQRGSVYGYTF

v_call: TRBV2
j_call: TRBJ2-7
cdr3_aa: CASRSGQGGIYF

v_call: TRBV7-2
j_call: TRBJ2-7
cdr3_aa: CASSLDLLAGYSYEQYF

v_call: TRBV14
j_call: TRBJ2-1
cdr3_aa: CASSQVENRQFYNEQFF

v_call: TRBV7-8
j_call: TRBJ2-7
cdr3_aa: CASSSGPGRYEQYF

v_call: TRBV2
j_call: TRBJ1-5
cdr3_aa: CASRGAYNQPQHF

v_call: TRBV9
j_call: TRBJ1-5
cdr3_aa: CASSVDGGNQPQHF

v_call: TRBV29-1
j_call: TRBJ1-2
cdr3_aa: CSVEDQIGGGYGYTF

v_call: TRBV4-2
j_call: TRBJ2-2
cdr3_aa: CASSQDLNKGPGGELFF

v_call: TRBV27
j_call: TRBJ1-1
cdr3_aa: CASSLRSRGNTEAFF

v_call: TRBV9
j_call: TRBJ2-7
cdr3_aa: CASSPLVQGGTYEQYF

v_call: TRBV5-6
j_call: TRBJ1-5
cdr3_aa: CASSRGQGSNQPQHF

v_call: TRBV27
j_call: TRBJ2-7
cdr3_aa: CASSFKAPGLGGRSYEQYF